These T cell receptor beta chains were read from a single sample in a study of beta chain features in type 1 diabetes. Produced via immunoSEQ multiplex PCR; TCRdb's table is partial and in-frame only. This sample carries around 180,000 clones, roughly an eighth of them seen once, and the ten largest clones take 0.62%. The sequenced sample consisted of central memory CD4+ T cells from blood. All receptors derive from a woman under 30 in good health. CDR3s include the opening cysteine and the closing phenylalanine or tryptophan. A D gene is named only where the DNA matches it firmly. Rows may omit the clone size; those that give it use once, few, many or a size class.

TRBV13,12,TRBD2,few,TRBJ2-1,TGTGCCAGCAGTGAAGCGGGGAATGAGCAGTTCTTC,CASSEAGNEQFF
TRBV30,13,-,few,TRBJ1-5,TGTGCCTGGACCCCGGGGAGCAATCAGCCCCAGCATTTT,CAWTPGSNQPQHF
TRBV18,13,-,few,TRBJ2-1,TGTGCCAGCTCCCCTCAGGGTGGGAATGAGCAGTTCTTC,CASSPQGGNEQFF
TRBV28,18,TRBD2,-,TRBJ2-7,TGTGCCAGCAGTTCGATACCGGGACTAGCGGGAGCCTCCTACGAGCAGTACTTC,CASSSIPGLAGASYEQYF
TRBV11-2,13,-,-,TRBJ2-5,TGTGCCAGCAGCCGACAGCCCCAAGAGACCCAGTACTTC,CASSRQPQETQYF
TRBV27,13,-,-,TRBJ2-2,TGTGCCAGCAGTTTACAGCAGGGGGGGGAGCTGTTTTTT,CASSLQQGGELFF
TRBV18,14,-,few,TRBJ1-2,TGTGCCAGCTCACCTCGACAGGACAACTATGGCTACACCTTC,CASSPRQDNYGYTF
TRBV7-2,15,-,-,TRBJ2-3,TGTGCCAGCAGCTTAGATTTAGGGGTAACAGATACGCAGTATTTT,CASSLDLGVTDTQYF
TRBV5-1,14,-,-,TRBJ2-3,TGCGCCAGCAGCTTATCCCAGGCCACAGATACGCAGTATTTT,CASSLSQATDTQYF
TRBV6-6,14,TRBD2,-,TRBJ2-3,TGTGCCAGCACCTTAGCGGGACCCACAGATACGCAGTATTTT,CASTLAGPTDTQYF
TRBV2,15,-,few,TRBJ2-2,TGTGCCAGCAAAGCACAGGGTGCGCGGACCGGGGAGCTGTTTTTT,CASKAQGARTGELFF
TRBV4-2,18,-,few,TRBJ2-2,TGTGCCAGCAGCCAAAACCGGCGGAGGGGTGCGGACACCGGGGAGCTGTTTTTT,CASSQNRRRGADTGELFF
TRBV30,11,TRBD1,-,TRBJ2-7,TGTGCCTGTTCCTACGGGACAGGGAAGTACTTC,CACSYGTGKYF
TRBV15,15,TRBD1,-,TRBJ2-7,TGTGCCACCAGCAGAGATAGGACAGGGAATTACGAGCAGTACTTC,CATSRDRTGNYEQYF
TRBV5-6,16,-,-,TRBJ2-1,TGTGCCAGCAGCCGGGGACAAAGTGGGGCCTGGGATGAGCAGTTCTTC,CASSRGQSGAWDEQFF
TRBV28,16,-,many,TRBJ2-7,TGTGCCAGCAGTAATACACGGGGGTCTAACCCCTACGAGCAGTACTTC,CASSNTRGSNPYEQYF
TRBV6-5,15,TRBD2,few,TRBJ2-1,TGTGCCAGCAGTTCCTCGGGACTACCGTACAATGAGCAGTTCTTC,CASSSSGLPYNEQFF
TRBV7-8,14,-,few,TRBJ1-2,TGTGCCAGCAGCTCTACAGGTTATAACTATGGCTACACCTTC,CASSSTGYNYGYTF
TRBV29-1,14,TRBD2,-,TRBJ2-7,TGCAGCGCTGGAGGACTAGCGGGAGCAGACGAGCAGTACTTC,CSAGGLAGADEQYF
TRBV19,16,TRBD1,-,TRBJ2-5,TGTGCCAGTAGTATACACACGGGGACAGGGAGGAAGACCCAGTACTTC,CASSIHTGTGRKTQYF
TRBV18,16,TRBD1,-,TRBJ2-7,TGTGCCAGCTCTCTCCCGGGACAGGGGGTCTCCTACGAGCAGTACTTC,CASSLPGQGVSYEQYF
TRBV7-9,15,TRBD1,-,TRBJ1-2,TGTGCCAGCAGCTTACCCCGGGACAGGGTATATGGCTACACCTTC,CASSLPRDRVYGYTF
TRBV5-6,15,-,-,TRBJ2-3,TGTGCCAGCAGCCCAGGACGACTAGACACAGATACGCAGTATTTT,CASSPGRLDTDTQYF
TRBV18,12,-,-,TRBJ1-2,TGTGCCAGCTCGCCGGACGGAGGAGGCTACACCTTC,CASSPDGGGYTF
TRBV29-1,11,-,-,TRBJ2-7,TGCAGCATGGTCGTGGGAGTCGAGCAGTACTTC,CSMVVGVEQYF
TRBV7-6,16,TRBD2,-,TRBJ2-7,TGTGCCAGCAGCTTAGAAATTAGCCTAGCGGGAGACGAGCAGTACTTC,CASSLEISLAGDEQYF
TRBV7-2,12,-,-,TRBJ1-2,TGTGCCAGCAGCGCCCTAAATTCTGGCTACACCTTC,CASSALNSGYTF
TRBV30,15,TRBD1,-,TRBJ1-2,TGTGCCTGGAGTGGTTGGACAGGGTCTCACTATGGCTACACCTTC,CAWSGWTGSHYGYTF
TRBV7-9,13,-,many,TRBJ1-1,TGTGCCAGCAGCTTGGAGGAAAACACTGAAGCTTTCTTT,CASSLEENTEAFF
TRBV4-2,14,TRBD1,few,TRBJ2-7,TGTGCCAGCAGCCAAGCGGGACAGACCTACGAGCAGTACTTC,CASSQAGQTYEQYF
TRBV30,13,-,few,TRBJ1-2,TGTGCCTGGAGTAGGGAGGGGTCCTATGGCTACACCTTC,CAWSREGSYGYTF
TRBV7-2,10,-,-,TRBJ2-3,TGTGCCAGCAGCCTTAATACGCAGTATTTT,CASSLNTQYF
TRBV4-2,14,TRBD1,-,TRBJ1-1,TGTGCCAGCCGTCAGACAGGGCATGTCACTGAAGCTTTCTTT,CASRQTGHVTEAFF
TRBV7-3,13,-,-,TRBJ1-2,TGTGCCAGCAGCTGGGACACTAACTATGGCTACACCTTC,CASSWDTNYGYTF
TRBV19,16,-,-,TRBJ1-5,TGTGCCAGTACCCAAAGGGGGGGGAAAGGCAATCAGCCCCAGCATTTT,CASTQRGGKGNQPQHF
TRBV5-1,15,-,-,TRBJ2-6,TGCGCCAGCAGCTTGGCCAACTCTGGGGCCAACGTCCTGACTTTC,CASSLANSGANVLTF
TRBV18,15,TRBD2,-,TRBJ2-7,TGTGCCAGCTCACCACTAGCGGGAGCGGCCTACGAGCAGTACTTC,CASSPLAGAAYEQYF
TRBV29-1,15,TRBD1,-,TRBJ2-3,TGCAGCGTTGAGCCCTACAGGGGGCCCACAGATACGCAGTATTTT,CSVEPYRGPTDTQYF
TRBV25-1,16,TRBD2,few,TRBJ2-3,TGTGCCAGCAGTGCTGGGACTAGCGGGAGCACAGATACGCAGTATTTT,CASSAGTSGSTDTQYF
TRBV5-1,15,-,-,TRBJ2-1,TGCGCCAGCAAAGAGACTAGTGCGGGATATAATGAGCAGTTCTTC,CASKETSAGYNEQFF
TRBV20-1,9,-,-,TRBJ2-1,TGCAGTGCTAGCGGTGAGCAGTTCTTC,CSASGEQFF
TRBV19,15,TRBD1,-,TRBJ2-7,TGTGCCAGTAGTCCCTCGACAGGGGCTTCCTACGAGCAGTACTTC,CASSPSTGASYEQYF
TRBV5-1,16,TRBD2,few,TRBJ2-1,TGCGCCAGCAGCTTGGAAATACTAGCGGTTAACAATGAGCAGTTCTTC,CASSLEILAVNNEQFF
TRBV5-1,14,-,-,TRBJ2-2,TGCGCCAGCAGCTTGGGACAGCACACCGGGGAGCTGTTTTTT,CASSLGQHTGELFF
TRBV5-4,14,TRBD2,few,TRBJ2-5,TGTGCCAGCAGGCGGAGCGGGAGTCAGGAGACCCAGTACTTC,CASRRSGSQETQYF
TRBV27,14,TRBD1,few,TRBJ2-5,TGTGCCAGCAGTTTTCAAGGGGGCCAGGAGACCCAGTACTTC,CASSFQGGQETQYF
TRBV10-3,12,-,-,TRBJ2-7,TGTGCCATCAGTGAGTCTAGCTACGAGCAGTACTTC,CAISESSYEQYF
TRBV11-1,12,TRBD1,-,TRBJ2-7,TGTGCCAGCAGCCCTTACAGGGGCGAGCAGTACTTC,CASSPYRGEQYF
TRBV7-2,14,TRBD1,many,TRBJ2-7,TGTGCCAGCAGCTTGGGACAGGGCGGCTTCGAGCAGTACTTC,CASSLGQGGFEQYF
TRBV9,16,TRBD2,few,TRBJ2-2,TGTGCCAGCAGCCCACAGACTAGCGGGCCCACCGGGGAGCTGTTTTTT,CASSPQTSGPTGELFF
TRBV9,15,TRBD1,few,TRBJ2-7,TGTGCCAGCAGCGCACTGGACAGGATACCCTACGAGCAGTACTTC,CASSALDRIPYEQYF
TRBV28,15,TRBD1,many,TRBJ1-2,TGTGCCAGCAGTTTACCGGGACAGGGGAACTATGGCTACACCTTC,CASSLPGQGNYGYTF
TRBV7-9,17,TRBD2,few,TRBJ2-1,TGTGCCAGCAGCTTAACGGGGAGGACTAGTAAGGGCAATGAGCAGTTCTTC,CASSLTGRTSKGNEQFF
TRBV29-1,12,-,few,TRBJ2-5,TGCAGCGTTCCCGCCAGCCAAGAGACCCAGTACTTC,CSVPASQETQYF
TRBV29-1,13,TRBD1,-,TRBJ1-1,TGCAGCGTTAGGGACAGGGAGTACACTGAAGCTTTCTTT,CSVRDREYTEAFF
TRBV5-1,16,TRBD2,-,TRBJ2-7,TGCGCCAGCAACTCCCAACTAGCGGGAGGCAACTACGAGCAGTACTTC,CASNSQLAGGNYEQYF
TRBV29-1,12,-,few,TRBJ2-1,TGCAGCGTTGAGGGAGGGGGCAATGAGCAGTTCTTC,CSVEGGGNEQFF
TRBV7-9,15,TRBD1,few,TRBJ1-3,TGTGCCAGCACCCGAGACAGGGACTCTGGAAACACCATATATTTT,CASTRDRDSGNTIYF
TRBV2,14,-,-,TRBJ2-5,TGTGCCAGCACCCAGGGAGGTGTCCAAGAGACCCAGTACTTC,CASTQGGVQETQYF